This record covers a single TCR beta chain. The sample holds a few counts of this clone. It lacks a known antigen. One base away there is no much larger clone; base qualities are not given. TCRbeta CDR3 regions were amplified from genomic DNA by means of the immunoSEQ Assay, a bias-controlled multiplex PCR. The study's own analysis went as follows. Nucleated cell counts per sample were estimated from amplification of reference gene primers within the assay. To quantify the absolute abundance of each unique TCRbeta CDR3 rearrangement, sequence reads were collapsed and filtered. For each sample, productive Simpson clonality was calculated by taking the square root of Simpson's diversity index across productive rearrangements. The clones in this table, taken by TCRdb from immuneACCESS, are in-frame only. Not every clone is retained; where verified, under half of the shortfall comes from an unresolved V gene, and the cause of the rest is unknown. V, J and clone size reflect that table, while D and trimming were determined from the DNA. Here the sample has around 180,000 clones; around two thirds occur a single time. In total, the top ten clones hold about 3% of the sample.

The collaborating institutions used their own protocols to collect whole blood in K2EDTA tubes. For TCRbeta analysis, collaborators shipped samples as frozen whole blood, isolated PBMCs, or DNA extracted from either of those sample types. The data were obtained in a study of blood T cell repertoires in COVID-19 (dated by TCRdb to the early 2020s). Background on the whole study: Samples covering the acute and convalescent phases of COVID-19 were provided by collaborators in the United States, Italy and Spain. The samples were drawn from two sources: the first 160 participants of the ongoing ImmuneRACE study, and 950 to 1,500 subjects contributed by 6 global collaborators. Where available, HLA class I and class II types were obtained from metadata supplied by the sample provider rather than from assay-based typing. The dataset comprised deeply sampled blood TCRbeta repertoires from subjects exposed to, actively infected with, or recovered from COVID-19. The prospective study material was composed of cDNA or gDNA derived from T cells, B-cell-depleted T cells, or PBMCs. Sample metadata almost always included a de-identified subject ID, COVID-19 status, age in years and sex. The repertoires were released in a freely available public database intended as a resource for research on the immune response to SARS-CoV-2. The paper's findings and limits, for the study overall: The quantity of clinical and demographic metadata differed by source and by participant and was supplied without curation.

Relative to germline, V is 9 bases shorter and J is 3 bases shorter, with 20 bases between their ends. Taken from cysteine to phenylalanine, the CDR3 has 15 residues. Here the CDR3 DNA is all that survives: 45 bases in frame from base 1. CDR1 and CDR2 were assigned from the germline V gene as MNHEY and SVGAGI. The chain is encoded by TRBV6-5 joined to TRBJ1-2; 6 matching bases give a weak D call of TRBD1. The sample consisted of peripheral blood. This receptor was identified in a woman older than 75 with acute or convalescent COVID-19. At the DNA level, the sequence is TGTGCCAGTGTCCCCCGGGGGGCGGTTTACTATGGCTACACCTTC. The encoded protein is CASVPRGAVYYGYTF.